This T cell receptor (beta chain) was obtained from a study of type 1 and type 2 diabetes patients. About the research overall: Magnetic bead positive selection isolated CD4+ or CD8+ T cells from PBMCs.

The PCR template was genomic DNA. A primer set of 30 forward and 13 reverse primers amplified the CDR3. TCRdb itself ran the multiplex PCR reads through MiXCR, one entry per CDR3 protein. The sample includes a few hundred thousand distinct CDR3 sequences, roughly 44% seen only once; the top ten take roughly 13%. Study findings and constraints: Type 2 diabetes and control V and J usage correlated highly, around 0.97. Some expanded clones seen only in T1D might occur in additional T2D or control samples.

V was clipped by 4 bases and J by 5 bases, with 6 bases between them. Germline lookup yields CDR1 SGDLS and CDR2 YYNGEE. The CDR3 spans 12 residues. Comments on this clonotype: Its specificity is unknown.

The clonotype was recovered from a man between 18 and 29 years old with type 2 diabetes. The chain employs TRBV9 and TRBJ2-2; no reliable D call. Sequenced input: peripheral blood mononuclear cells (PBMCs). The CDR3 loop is CASSQGTGELFF. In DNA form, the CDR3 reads TGTGCCAGCAGCCAAGGTACCGGGGAGCTGTTTTTT.